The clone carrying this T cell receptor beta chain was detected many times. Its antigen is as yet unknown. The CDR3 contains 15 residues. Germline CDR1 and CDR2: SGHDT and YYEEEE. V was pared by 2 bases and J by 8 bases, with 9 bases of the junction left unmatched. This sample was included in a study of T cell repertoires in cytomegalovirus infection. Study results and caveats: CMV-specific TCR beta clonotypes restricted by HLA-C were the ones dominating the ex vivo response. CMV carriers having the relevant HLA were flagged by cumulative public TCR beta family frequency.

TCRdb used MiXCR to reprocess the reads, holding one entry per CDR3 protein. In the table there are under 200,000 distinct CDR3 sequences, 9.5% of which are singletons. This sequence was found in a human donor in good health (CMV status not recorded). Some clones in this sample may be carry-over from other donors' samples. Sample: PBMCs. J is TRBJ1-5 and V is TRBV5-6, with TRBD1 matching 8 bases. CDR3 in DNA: TGTGCCAGCAGCTTAGGCAGGGGGCAAATGGAGCCCCAGCATTTT. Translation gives CASSLGRGQMEPQHF.